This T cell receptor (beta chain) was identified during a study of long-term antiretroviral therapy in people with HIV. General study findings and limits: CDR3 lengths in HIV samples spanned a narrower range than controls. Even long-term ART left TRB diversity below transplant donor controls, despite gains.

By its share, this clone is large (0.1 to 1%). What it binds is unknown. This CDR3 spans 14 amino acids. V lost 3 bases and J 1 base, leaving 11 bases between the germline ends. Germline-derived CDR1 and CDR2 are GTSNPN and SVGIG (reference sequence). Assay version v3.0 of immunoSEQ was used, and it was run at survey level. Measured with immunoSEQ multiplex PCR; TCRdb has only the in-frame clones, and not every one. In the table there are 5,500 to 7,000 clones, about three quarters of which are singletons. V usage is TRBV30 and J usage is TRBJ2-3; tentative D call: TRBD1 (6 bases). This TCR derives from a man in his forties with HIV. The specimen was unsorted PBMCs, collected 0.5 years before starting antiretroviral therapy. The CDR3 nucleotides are TGTGCCTGGAGGCAGGGGTACGGCACAGATACGCAGTATTTT. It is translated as CAWRQGYGTDTQYF.